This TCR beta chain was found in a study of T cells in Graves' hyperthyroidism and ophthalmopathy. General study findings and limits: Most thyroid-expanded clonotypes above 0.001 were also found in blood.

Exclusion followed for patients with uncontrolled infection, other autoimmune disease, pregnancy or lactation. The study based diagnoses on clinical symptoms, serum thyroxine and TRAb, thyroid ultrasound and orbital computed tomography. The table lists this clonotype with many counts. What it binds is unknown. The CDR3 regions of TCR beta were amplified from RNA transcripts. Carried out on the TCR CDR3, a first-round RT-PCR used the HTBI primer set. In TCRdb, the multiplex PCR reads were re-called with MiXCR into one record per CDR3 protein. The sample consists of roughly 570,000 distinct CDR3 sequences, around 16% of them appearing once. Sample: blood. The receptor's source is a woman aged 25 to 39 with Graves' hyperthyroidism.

In DNA form, the CDR3 reads TGTGCCAGCAGCCAAGATGGTGGGAGTCTAAGCGAGCAGTACTTC. Encoded protein: CASSQDGGSLSEQYF. The rearrangement uses TRBV3-1 and TRBJ2-7; D is perhaps TRBD2 (5 bases). Germline V gene lookup returns CDR1 LGHDT and CDR2 YNNKEL (reference sequence). The ends were cut back, 0 bases at V and 6 bases at J, with 15 bases in the middle. The CDR3 loop spans 15 amino acids.